This T cell receptor (beta chain) was recovered during a study of shared T cell receptors in the human thymus. This clone was counted a single time. Germline loops: CDR1 SNHLY, CDR2 FYNNEI. This CDR3 region has 15 residues. After removal of 6 bases from V and 7 bases from J, the junction contained 10 bases not matched to a gene. Method: immunoSEQ multiplex PCR; TCRdb's copy keeps in-frame clones and lacks some. The repertoire holds about 660,000 clones, 88% seen once, with about 0.01% in the top ten. The same sample was also studied in work on human thymus T cells.

The sequenced sample consisted of thymocytes. This TCR came from a boy under three years old with a congenital heart defect. The chain joins TRBV2 to TRBJ2-5, with TRBD2 matching over 11 bases. CDR3 coding DNA: TGTGCCAGCAGGGGGACTAGCGGAACTTCGGGGACCCAGTACTTC. It translates to CASRGTSGTSGTQYF.